This T cell receptor beta chain was documented in a study of T cells in Graves' hyperthyroidism and ophthalmopathy. General study points: Patients with ophthalmopathy were separated from those with stable hyperthyroidism by a 13 V-J model. Most clonotypes expanded in thyroid above 0.001 were likewise present in blood.

Stable disease denoted Graves' hyperthyroidism without ophthalmopathy progression within 18 months. The study left out patients who had uncontrolled infection, other autoimmune disease, pregnancy or lactation. RNA transcripts served as the template for amplifying TCR beta CDR3 regions. Primed by the HTBI set, a first-round RT-PCR was run on the TCR CDR3. From the multiplex PCR reads, TCRdb called clonotypes with MiXCR, one entry per CDR3 protein. The data show about 610,000 distinct CDR3 sequences, with 46% seen just once and roughly 7.7% held by the top ten. As for this clonotype: Antigen unknown.

The receptor comes from a woman aged 18-29 years with Graves' hyperthyroidism. The sequenced material came from peripheral blood or thyroid tissue (not recorded which).

The CDR3 sequence is CATTKGTASEQFF. CDR3 DNA: TGTGCCACCACCAAGGGGACGGCCTCCGAGCAGTTCTTC. The V gene is TRBV15, the J gene TRBJ2-1; D is possibly TRBD1 or TRBD2 (5 bases each). CDR1 LNHNV and CDR2 YYDKDF come from the germline V gene (reference sequence). Trimming pared 7 bases from V and 10 bases from J, leaving 17 bases between. The CDR3 contains 13 residues.